A selection of T cell receptor beta chains follows, all from one sample in a study of blood T cell repertoires in COVID-19. Sequencing used immunoSEQ multiplex PCR; TCRdb keeps in-frame clones, though not all of them. This table has 150,000 to 200,000 clones, around 73% appearing once. The sample consisted of PBMCs or T cells enriched from blood (not recorded which). These TCRs come from a woman aged 45 to 65 who had recovered from COVID-19. CDR3s include the opening cysteine and the closing phenylalanine or tryptophan. D genes are given only for firm matches. Not every row has a clone size; where given, it reads once, few, many or a size class.

. | . | TRBJ1-2 | TRBV25-1 | TGTGCCAGCAGTGAGGGAGGCAGGGCATATGGCTACACCTTC | CASSEGGRAYGYTF
. | TRBD1 | TRBJ2-7 | TRBV28 | TGTGCCAGCAGGGGCTCAGGGGGTCCCGAGCAGTACTTC | CASRGSGGPEQYF
. | TRBD2 | TRBJ2-7 | TRBV19 | TGTGCCAGTAGTATGCGGTCGACGCTAGCGGGAGTGCCGTCCTACGAGCAGTACTTC | CASSMRSTLAGVPSYEQYF
. | . | TRBJ1-1 | TRBV5-4 | TGTGCCAGCAGCTTGGCTCCAGGGACTGAAGCTTTCTTT | CASSLAPGTEAFF
. | TRBD2 | TRBJ2-1 | TRBV28 | TGTGTCGTCAGTGGGCAGGGAGAGACTAGCGGGAGGTTCAATGAGCAGTTCTTC | CVVSGQGETSGRFNEQFF
. | . | TRBJ2-5 | TRBV19 | TGTGCCAGTACACCGACCGGGACTTCGCTAGAGACCCAGTACTTC | CASTPTGTSLETQYF
. | . | TRBJ2-7 | TRBV5-1 | TGCGCCAGCAGTGACACATCCTACGAGCAGTACTTC | CASSDTSYEQYF
. | TRBD2 | TRBJ2-5 | TRBV4-1 | TGCGCCAGCAGCCAAGAAATAGCGGGAGGTGGTAGGGCCCAGTACTTC | CASSQEIAGGGRAQYF
. | TRBD1 | TRBJ2-2 | TRBV11-2 | TGTGCCAGCAGCATTAACGACAGGGGGCTAATCGTCGCCGGGGAGCTGTTTTTT | CASSINDRGLIVAGELFF
few | . | TRBJ1-1 | TRBV5-1 | TGCGCCAGCAGCCTGGGAGTAAGCACTGAAGCTTTCTTT | CASSLGVSTEAFF
. | TRBD1 | TRBJ1-2 | TRBV19 | TGTGCCAGTAGTCCCCGAAGGGGGCGTAAAGGCTACACCTTC | CASSPRRGRKGYTF
. | . | TRBJ1-6 | TRBV28 | TGTGCCAGCAGCCCCGGCGGATCTAATAATTCACCCCTCCACTTT | CASSPGGSNNSPLHF
many | TRBD1 | TRBJ2-7 | TRBV6-5 | TGTGCCAGCATATCAACAGGGGAGTCCTACGAGCAGTACTTC | CASISTGESYEQYF
. | TRBD1 | TRBJ1-1 | TRBV19 | TGTGCCAGTAGTATCCGAGGGGGCGGCACTGAAGCTTTCTTT | CASSIRGGGTEAFF
. | . | TRBJ2-7 | TRBV2 | TGTGCCAGCAGTTTACAGGGTAACGAGCAGTACTTC | CASSLQGNEQYF
. | . | TRBJ1-1 | TRBV7-9 | TGTGCCAGCAGATCCACCGGGGGGACGAGCGCTGAAGCTTTCTTT | CASRSTGGTSAEAFF
. | . | TRBJ2-1 | TRBV5-1 | TGCGCCAGCAGCTTGGGTTTAGCGAGAAACAATGAGCAGTTCTTC | CASSLGLARNNEQFF
. | TRBD2 | TRBJ2-1 | TRBV11-3 | TGTGCCAGCAGCTTGGGCGGGAGGGCCTTGGATGAGCAGTTCTTC | CASSLGGRALDEQFF
once | . | TRBJ2-7 | TRBV5-1 | TGCGCCAGCAGAGCGGACTTCTACGAGCAGTACTTC | CASRADFYEQYF
. | . | TRBJ1-3 | TRBV3-1/TRBV3-2 | TGTGCCAGCAGCCCAGCCCAGACATACGGAAACACCATATATTTT | CASSPAQTYGNTIYF
. | TRBD2 | TRBJ2-1 | TRBV7-2 | TGTGCCAGCAGCCCCCCCGGACTAGCGGGAGGCTCCTACAATGAGCAGTTCTTC | CASSPPGLAGGSYNEQFF
. | . | TRBJ1-2 | TRBV28 | TGTGCCAGCAGGCGGGGGCTCTTCTATGGCTACACCTTC | CASRRGLFYGYTF
. | TRBD2 | TRBJ2-1 | TRBV5-6 | TGTGCCAGCAGCCGACCGTCGGGACTAGCGGACAATGAGCAGTTCTTC | CASSRPSGLADNEQFF
. | . | TRBJ2-2 | TRBV4-2 | TGTGCCAGCACTCAGACAGAGACCACCGGGGAGCTGTTTTTT | CASTQTETTGELFF
. | TRBD2 | TRBJ2-5 | TRBV3-1/TRBV3-2 | TGTGCCAGCAGCCAAGGACTAGCGGCCGGATCCGGAGAGACCCAGTACTTC | CASSQGLAAGSGETQYF
. | . | TRBJ2-5 | TRBV10-2 | TGCGCCAGCAGCAGGGATTTGGGGACCCAGTACTTC | CASSRDLGTQYF
. | . | TRBJ2-7 | TRBV3-1/TRBV3-2 | TGTGCCAGCAGTCGGGGGTACGAGCAGTACTTC | CASSRGYEQYF
few | . | TRBJ2-7 | TRBV7-6 | TGTGCCAGCAGCACGCCCGATCAGGGTTACGAGCAGTACTTC | CASSTPDQGYEQYF
. | . | TRBJ2-2 | TRBV7-9 | TGTGCCAGCAGTCAATCGGGGAACACCGGGGAGCTGTTTTTT | CASSQSGNTGELFF
. | TRBD1 | TRBJ2-7 | TRBV19 | TGTGCCAGTAGTATACAAGGACAGGCCAGGGAGCAGTACTTC | CASSIQGQAREQYF
. | . | TRBJ2-7 | TRBV19 | TGTGCCAGTAGTATTCTGGTTACGGTACCCTACGAGCAGTACTTC | CASSILVTVPYEQYF
. | TRBD1 | TRBJ2-7 | TRBV28 | TGTGCCAGCAGAATGAAGGGGGCAGCCCACTACGAGCAGTACTTC | CASRMKGAAHYEQYF
few | . | TRBJ2-3 | TRBV2 | TGTGCCAGCAGTGGTCGCGGTGGAAGCAGAGGCACAGATACGCAGTATTTT | CASSGRGGSRGTDTQYF
. | . | TRBJ2-7 | TRBV3-1/TRBV3-2 | TGTGCCAGCAGCCAAGATCTCTCCGAGCAGTACTTC | CASSQDLSEQYF
. | TRBD2 | TRBJ2-1 | TRBV11-2 | TGTGCCAGCACTAAAACTAGCGGTTTGAGCTCCTACAATGAGCAGTTCTTC | CASTKTSGLSSYNEQFF
. | . | TRBJ1-1 | TRBV9 | TGTGCCAGCAGCGGGCGGAACGGCAACACTGAAGCTTTCTTT | CASSGRNGNTEAFF
. | TRBD1 | TRBJ1-6 | TRBV7-9 | TGTGCCAGCAGCTTAAGTTGGGGACAGGGTAATTCACCCCTCCACTTT | CASSLSWGQGNSPLHF
. | TRBD1 | TRBJ1-6 | TRBV28 | TGTGCCAGCAGGCATGACAGGGGGAATTCACCCCTCCACTTT | CASRHDRGNSPLHF
. | . | TRBJ1-2 | TRBV27 | TGTGCCAGCGCCCCCTACCTAGCAGGTGGCCGGGATGGCTACACCTTC | CASAPYLAGGRDGYTF